This T cell receptor (beta chain) was sequenced in a study of cytomegalovirus exposure and HLA in healthy donors (dated by TCRdb to about 2017). For the study in its entirety: The approximately 710 repertoires of the first cohort and the roughly 120 validation repertoires were produced on the same platform, according to a later analysis. The aim of the study was to test whether cataloging public T cell receptors could identify signatures of past pathogen exposure. Along with the approximately 620-subject first cohort, a separate validation cohort of over 90 different subjects was used. High-throughput TCR immunosequencing, statistical association of individual TCRs with disease status, and machine learning were combined to predict cytomegalovirus infection status. Beyond this particular receptor, the publication reports: A later analysis lacked HLA typing for the validation cohort, so it scored co-occurrence in that cohort across all 110 or so repertoires. In a later analysis, TCRs clustered in the first cohort were found to also tend to co-occur in the 130 or so validation repertoires, with 85% to 95% of cluster scores above 0. In vitro tests confirmed that three of the cytomegalovirus-associated TCR beta chains recognize cytomegalovirus antigens. According to the authors, the approach could potentially be generalized to other disease states and immunological phenotypes. Across donors, most TCR sequences were observed very rarely, whereas some public TCRs were present in many individuals. The classifier was reported to diagnose cytomegalovirus status with high specificity and sensitivity in both the original and validation cohorts. The study listed around 160 TCR beta chains as associated with cytomegalovirus.

Donors formed part of the validation cohort, which comprised about 130 subjects and was distinct from the first cohort of fewer than 750 subjects. As concerns this clone: Its antigen remains undetermined. No clone much larger than this one lies a single base away; base qualities are absent.

V lost 4 bases and J lost 1 base, and the count of bases not matched to a germline gene is 2. The CDR3 spans 14 residues, from the cysteine through the phenylalanine. The entry retains the CDR3 DNA only, 42 bases that are in frame from base 1. From the germline V gene, CDR1 is SGHDN and CDR2 is FVKESK. Libraries were constructed by the immunoSEQ multiplex PCR assay. In the source study's methods: A statistical classification framework was built to diagnose cytomegalovirus status from the catalog of TCR beta chain sequences. TCRdb took over this immuneACCESS table, retaining in-frame rearrangements with V and J assigned. Such tables are incomplete; in checked studies, under half of the missing clones stem from an unresolved V gene, and the remainder is unexplained. V, J and clone size are those of that table, while D and trimming were read from the DNA. The sample table holds around 230,000 clones, of which approximately 84% were seen once. Around 1.2% of the sample is taken by the ten largest.

Sequenced material: PBMCs. Recombination linked TRBV14 to TRBJ1-1; 8 central bases correspond to TRBD1. This sequence originates from a woman younger than 45 in good health and CMV-seropositive. Here is the DNA: TGTGCCAGCAGCCCTGACAGGGGGAACACTGAAGCTTTCTTT. Translation gives CASSPDRGNTEAFF.